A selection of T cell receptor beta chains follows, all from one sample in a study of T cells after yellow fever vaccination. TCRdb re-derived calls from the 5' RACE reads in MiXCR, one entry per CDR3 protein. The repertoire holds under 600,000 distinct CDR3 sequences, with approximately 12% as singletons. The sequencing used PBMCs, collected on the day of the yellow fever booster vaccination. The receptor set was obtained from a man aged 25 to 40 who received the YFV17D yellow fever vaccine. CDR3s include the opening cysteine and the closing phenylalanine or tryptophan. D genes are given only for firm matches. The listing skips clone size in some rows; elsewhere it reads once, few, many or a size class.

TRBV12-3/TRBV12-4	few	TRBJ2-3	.	TGTGCCAGCAGTTTCTTCGAATACCGCACAGATACGCAGTATTTT	CASSFFEYRTDTQYF
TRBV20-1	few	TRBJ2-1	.	TGCAGTGCTAGCCAAACTTCAGGAAATGAGCAGTTCTTC	CSASQTSGNEQFF
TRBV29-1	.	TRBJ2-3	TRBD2	TGCAGCGTTGGGGGGACTAGCTTGGATACGCAGTATTTT	CSVGGTSLDTQYF
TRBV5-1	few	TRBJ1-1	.	TGCGCCAGCAGCTTGGCCAAGACCCCGAGTGAAGCTTTCTTT	CASSLAKTPSEAFF
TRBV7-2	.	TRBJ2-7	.	TGTGCCAGCAGCTTAGCAGCCGGTTACCCCTACGAGCAGTACTTC	CASSLAAGYPYEQYF
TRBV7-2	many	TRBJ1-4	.	TGTGCCAGCAGCCTACAGGGCAGTCATAATGAAAAACTGTTTTTT	CASSLQGSHNEKLFF
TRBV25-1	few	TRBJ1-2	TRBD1	TGTGCCAGCAGTAGGGGACAGGGGTCGGTTGGCTACACCTTC	CASSRGQGSVGYTF
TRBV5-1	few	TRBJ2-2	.	TGCGCCAGCAGCTCCTGGGGTAGCATGAACACCGGGGAGCTGTTTTTT	CASSSWGSMNTGELFF
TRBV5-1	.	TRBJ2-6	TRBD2	TGCGCCAGCAGCCAAATAGCGGGAGCTGGGGCCAACGTCCTGACTTTC	CASSQIAGAGANVLTF
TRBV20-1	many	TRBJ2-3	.	TGCAGTGCGTCGACTAGTGGGGTTCAAGATACGCAGTATTTT	CSASTSGVQDTQYF
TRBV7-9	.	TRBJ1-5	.	TGTGCCAGCAGCTTATCAGGCTCGGGGAGGAATCAGCCCCAGCATTTT	CASSLSGSGRNQPQHF
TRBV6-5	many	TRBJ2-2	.	TGTGCCAGCAGTTACGGTATCTTACAGCAAACCGGGGAGCTGTTTTTT	CASSYGILQQTGELFF
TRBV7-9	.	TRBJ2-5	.	TGTGCCAGCAGGGGGAGAGGACATTTAAAAGAGACCCAGTACTTC	CASRGRGHLKETQYF
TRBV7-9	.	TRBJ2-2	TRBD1	TGTGCCAGCAGCTGGACAGGGCAGATCACCGGGGAGCTGTTTTTT	CASSWTGQITGELFF
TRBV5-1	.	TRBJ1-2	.	TGCGCCAGCAGCCAACCAGGGGATCCGGGCTACACCTTC	CASSQPGDPGYTF
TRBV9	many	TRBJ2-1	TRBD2	TGTGCCAGCACAGGGACTAGTTCCTACAATGAGCAGTTCTTC	CASTGTSSYNEQFF
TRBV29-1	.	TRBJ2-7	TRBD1	TGCAGCGTAGTAACAGGGGCCGAGCAGTACTTC	CSVVTGAEQYF
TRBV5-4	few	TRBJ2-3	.	TGTGCCAGCAGCCCACGGTCAGACACAGATACGCAGTATTTT	CASSPRSDTDTQYF
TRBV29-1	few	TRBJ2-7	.	TGCAGCGGGACCAGAGGCTACGAGCAGTACTTC	CSGTRGYEQYF
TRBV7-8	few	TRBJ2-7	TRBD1	TGTGCCAGCAGCCCGCGGACAGGGAGAGGCGAGCAGTACTTC	CASSPRTGRGEQYF
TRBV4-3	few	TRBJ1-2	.	TGCGCCAGCAGCCAAGAAGGCGGGGGGGGCTACACCTTC	CASSQEGGGGYTF
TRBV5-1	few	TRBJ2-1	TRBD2	TGCGCCAGCAGCCCCCGGCTAGCGGGAGGATTTGGGGAGCAGTTCTTC	CASSPRLAGGFGEQFF
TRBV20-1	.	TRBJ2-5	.	TGCAGTGCTCTGGCCCAAGAGACCCAGTACTTC	CSALAQETQYF
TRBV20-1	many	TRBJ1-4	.	TGCAGTGCTAGGGGAGGTGAAAAACTGTTTTTT	CSARGGEKLFF
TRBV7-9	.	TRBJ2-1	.	TGTGCCAGCAGCTCCAGGGAAAACAATGAGCAGTTCTTC	CASSSRENNEQFF
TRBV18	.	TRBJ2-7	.	TGTGCCAGCTCACCACCGACGGACAACTACGAGCAGTACTTC	CASSPPTDNYEQYF
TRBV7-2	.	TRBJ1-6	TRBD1	TGTGCCAGCAGTCGAAATGGACAGGGGATCGCGGCCCTCCACTTT	CASSRNGQGIAALHF
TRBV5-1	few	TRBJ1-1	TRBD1	TGCGCCAGCAGTACAACACCGGACAGGCCAGGCACTGAAGCTTTCTTT	CASSTTPDRPGTEAFF
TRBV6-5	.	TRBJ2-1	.	TGTGCCAGCAGCTCGTCGGGAAGTGAGCAGTTCTTC	CASSSSGSEQFF
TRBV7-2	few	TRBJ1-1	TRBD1	TGTGCCAGCAGTGCGTCAGGGGGGATCATGAACACTGAAGCTTTCTTT	CASSASGGIMNTEAFF
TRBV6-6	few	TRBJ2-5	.	TGTGCCAGCAGCACAATGGTAGAGACCCAGTACTTC	CASSTMVETQYF
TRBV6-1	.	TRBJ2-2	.	TGTGCCAGTTCTCAAGCGAACACCGGGGAGCTGTTTTTT	CASSQANTGELFF
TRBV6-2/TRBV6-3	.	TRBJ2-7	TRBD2	TGTGCCAGCAGTCCCGAAACTAGCGGGTACGAGCAGTACTTC	CASSPETSGYEQYF
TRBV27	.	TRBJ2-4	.	TGTGCCAGCAGTTTGCCCGGCCGGGACAAACTCTACTTC	CASSLPGRDKLYF
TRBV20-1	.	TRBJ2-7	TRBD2	TGCAGTGCTAGGGGGCTAGCGGGACCGAACTCCTACGAGCAGTACTTC	CSARGLAGPNSYEQYF
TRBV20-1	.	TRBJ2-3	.	TGCAGTGCTAGGTTCCTGGGGGGCAGGGGGACAACAGATACGCAGTATTTT	CSARFLGGRGTTDTQYF
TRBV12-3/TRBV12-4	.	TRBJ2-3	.	TGTGCCAGCAGTTTTTCTGGGCCCGTTGGAGCAGATACGCAGTATTTT	CASSFSGPVGADTQYF
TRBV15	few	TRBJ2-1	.	TGTGCCACCAGCGAATGGGGCGGGACCGAATACAATGAGCAGTTCTTC	CATSEWGGTEYNEQFF